This is a list of T cell receptor beta chains from one sample in a study of T cell repertoires in cytomegalovirus infection. TCRdb called the reads again in MiXCR, with one record for every CDR3 protein. The data show 200,000 or so distinct CDR3 sequences, 15% to 20% seen once. Sample: PBMCs. These receptors were collected from a human donor in good health (CMV status not recorded). Some clones in this sample may be carry-over from other donors' samples. The CDR3 runs from the conserved cysteine through the conserved F or W. The order of the fields is CDR3 protein, CDR3 DNA, clone size, D gene, V gene, J gene. The D gene is left open where the match is weak. A clone size is listed for some rows: how often the clone was seen (once, few, many), or a class if it is expanded.

CASSSSELAGLNEQFF,TGTGCCAGCAGCTCCTCGGAACTAGCGGGTCTCAATGAGCAGTTCTTC,many,TRBD2,TRBV7-6,TRBJ2-1
CASSFLQTISGSHYTYEQYF,TGTGCCAGCAGTTTCCTCCAAACCATAAGCGGGAGCCACTATACCTACGAGCAGTACTTC,few,TRBD2,TRBV28,TRBJ2-7
CASSPGKETQYF,TGTGCCAGCTCGCCAGGGAAGGAGACCCAGTACTTC,few,.,TRBV19,TRBJ2-5
CASSTAGGRESSNTQYF,TGTGCCAGCAGCACCGCCGGGGGGCGGGAGAGTAGCAATACGCAGTATTTT,many,.,TRBV7-8,TRBJ2-3
CASSLVAGGTEAFF,TGTGCCAGCAGCTTGGTCGCCGGGGGGACTGAAGCTTTCTTT,few,.,TRBV5-6,TRBJ1-1
CATSDLRGFTDTQYF,TGTGCCACCAGTGATCTGCGGGGGTTCACAGATACGCAGTATTTT,few,TRBD2,TRBV24-1,TRBJ2-3
CASSGIGLASYNEQFF,TGTGCCAGCAGCGGGATAGGACTAGCGAGTTACAATGAGCAGTTCTTC,few,TRBD2,TRBV7-9,TRBJ2-1
CASSRAGSYSGNTIYF,TGTGCCAGCAGCCGGGCCGGGAGCTACTCTGGAAACACCATATATTTT,many,.,TRBV7-9,TRBJ1-3
CSVGTNTGELFF,TGCAGTGTTGGAACAAACACCGGGGAGCTGTTTTTT,.,.,TRBV20-1,TRBJ2-2
CASSSNDEQYF,TGTGCCAGCAGCTCTAACGACGAGCAGTACTTC,.,.,TRBV28,TRBJ2-7
CSADQGIGNTEAFF,TGCAGTGCTGATCAGGGAATTGGGAACACTGAAGCTTTCTTT,.,.,TRBV20-1,TRBJ1-1
CASRDGTEETQYF,TGTGCCTCCCGCGATGGGACAGAAGAGACCCAGTACTTC,.,TRBD1,TRBV11-3,TRBJ2-5
CASRYSRTANTEAFF,TGTGCCAGCAGATACTCTCGGACGGCTAACACTGAAGCTTTCTTT,many,.,TRBV6-2/TRBV6-3,TRBJ1-1
CAWSVLRTLSTDTQYF,TGTGCCTGGAGTGTATTGCGGACCCTGAGCACAGATACGCAGTATTTT,.,.,TRBV30,TRBJ2-3
CASSDKGAYEQYF,TGTGCCAGCAGTGACAAAGGAGCCTACGAGCAGTACTTC,.,.,TRBV25-1,TRBJ2-7
CSARGLYFPEQYF,TGCAGTGCTAGAGGACTATATTTCCCCGAGCAGTACTTC,few,.,TRBV20-1,TRBJ2-7
CASSLGYSNEQFF,TGTGCCAGCAGCTTAGGGTACAGTAATGAGCAGTTCTTC,many,.,TRBV7-2,TRBJ2-1
CASRRQGTRSYNSPLHF,TGTGCCAGTCGAAGACAGGGGACCCGCTCCTATAATTCACCCCTCCACTTT,.,TRBD1,TRBV6-5,TRBJ1-6
CSASKTGEAFF,TGCAGTGCTAGCAAAACAGGGGAGGCTTTCTTT,.,TRBD1,TRBV20-1,TRBJ1-1
CASSLARHHNEQFF,TGTGCCAGCAGTTTGGCCCGACATCACAATGAGCAGTTCTTC,few,.,TRBV28,TRBJ2-1
CASSYYQGLPPNEQFF,TGTGCCAGCAGTTACTACCAAGGACTACCCCCCAATGAGCAGTTCTTC,.,.,TRBV12-3/TRBV12-4,TRBJ2-1
CASSLNLKGSGETQYF,TGTGCCAGCAGCTTAAATTTGAAGGGATCGGGGGAGACCCAGTACTTC,few,.,TRBV7-2,TRBJ2-5
CASSLLAGLGDNEQFF,TGTGCCAGCAGTTTACTAGCGGGTTTGGGTGACAATGAGCAGTTCTTC,few,TRBD2,TRBV12-3/TRBV12-4,TRBJ2-1
CASSDRVAEAFF,TGTGCCAGCAGTGACAGGGTGGCTGAAGCTTTCTTT,few,.,TRBV6-1,TRBJ1-1
CASSVTHQDIQYF,TGTGCCAGCAGCGTCACCCACCAGGACATTCAGTACTTC,.,.,TRBV11-3,TRBJ2-4
CASSYPTGRGNTIYF,TGTGCCAGCAGTTACCCGACAGGCCGTGGAAACACCATATATTTT,.,.,TRBV6-2/TRBV6-3,TRBJ1-3
CASSSDSLNTEAFF,TGTGCCAGCAGTTCGGACAGCTTGAACACTGAAGCTTTCTTT,few,.,TRBV28,TRBJ1-1
CASSSRPDRGIHGYTF,TGTGCCAGCAGTTCACGGCCGGACCGGGGGATACATGGCTACACCTTC,.,.,TRBV6-6,TRBJ1-2
CASSLRAGTANTEAFF,TGCGCCAGCAGCCTCCGGGCCGGGACAGCGAACACTGAAGCTTTCTTT,.,TRBD1,TRBV5-1,TRBJ1-1
CASSLLGTGEAFF,TGTGCCAGCAGCTTATTAGGGACAGGGGAAGCTTTCTTT,.,TRBD1,TRBV7-9,TRBJ1-1
CSARGPTGPLHF,TGCAGTGCCCGAGGTCCGACAGGGCCACTCCATTTT,.,TRBD1,TRBV20-1,TRBJ1-5
CSAKESSYNSPLHF,TGCAGTGCTAAAGAGAGCTCCTATAATTCACCCCTCCACTTT,few,.,TRBV20-1,TRBJ1-6